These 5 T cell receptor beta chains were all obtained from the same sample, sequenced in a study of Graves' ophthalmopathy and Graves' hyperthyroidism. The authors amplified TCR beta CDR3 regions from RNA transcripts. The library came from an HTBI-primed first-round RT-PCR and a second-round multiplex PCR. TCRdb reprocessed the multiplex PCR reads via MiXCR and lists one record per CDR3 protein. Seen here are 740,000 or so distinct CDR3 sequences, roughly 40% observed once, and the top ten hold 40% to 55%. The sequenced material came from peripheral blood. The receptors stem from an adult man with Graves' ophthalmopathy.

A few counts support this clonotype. The CDR3 region has the DNA TGTGCCAGCAGCTTCACGACCGGACAGGCGATCTACGAGCAGTACTTC. It yields the protein CASSFTTGQAIYEQYF. This chain links TRBV5-6 with TRBJ2-7, with 7 bases matching TRBD1. The germline V gene encodes CDR1 SGHDT and CDR2 YYEEEE. V trimming: 2 bases; J trimming: 3 bases; junction bases outside the gene matches: 11. This CDR3 comprises 16 residues.

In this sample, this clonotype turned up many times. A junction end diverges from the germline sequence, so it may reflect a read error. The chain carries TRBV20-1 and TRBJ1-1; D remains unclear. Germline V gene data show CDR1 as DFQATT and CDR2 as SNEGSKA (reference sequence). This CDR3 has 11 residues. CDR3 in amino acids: CNLPGNAEAFF. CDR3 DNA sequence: TGCAACCTGCCGGGGAACGCTGAAGCTTTCTTT.

As DNA, the CDR3 is TGTGCCAGCAGCGTCCGACTAGCGGGGGTGGAGACCCAGTACTTC. Translation: CASSVRLAGVETQYF. The chain has TRBV7-9 and TRBJ2-5; 12 bases align to TRBD2. Germline lookup yields CDR1 SEHNR and CDR2 FQNEAQ (reference sequence). V lost 5 bases, J lost 5 bases, and 6 bases stayed unmatched. The CDR3 spans 15 residues.

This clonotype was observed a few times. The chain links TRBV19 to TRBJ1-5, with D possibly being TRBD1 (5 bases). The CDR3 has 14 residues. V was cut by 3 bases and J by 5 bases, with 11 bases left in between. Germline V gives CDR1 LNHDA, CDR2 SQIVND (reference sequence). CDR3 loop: CASSMKQVHQPQHF. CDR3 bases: TGTGCCAGTAGTATGAAACAGGTTCATCAGCCCCAGCATTTT.

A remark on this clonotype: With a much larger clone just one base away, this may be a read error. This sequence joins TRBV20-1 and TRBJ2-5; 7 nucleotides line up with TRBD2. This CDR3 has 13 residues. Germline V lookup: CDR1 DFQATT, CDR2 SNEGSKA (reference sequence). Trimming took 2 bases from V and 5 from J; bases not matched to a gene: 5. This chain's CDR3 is CSARSRGGETQYF. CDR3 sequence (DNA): TGCAGTGCTAGATCACGGGGAGGGGAGACCCAGTACTTC.